These 18 T cell receptor beta chains came from one sample sequenced in a study of cytomegalovirus exposure and HLA in healthy donors. Researchers ran the PCR with 60 Vbeta and 13 Jbeta primers. Libraries were prepared by immunoSEQ multiplex PCR; TCRdb keeps only in-frame clonotypes and omits some of them. The sample carries some 180,000 clones, 75% to 85% recorded once. The sample taken for sequencing was PBMCs. The receptors stem from a man aged 18 to 30 in good health and CMV-seronegative.

J is TRBJ2-7 and V is TRBV7-8; D not certain. This CDR3 comprises 12 residues. The V and J ends lost 3 bases and 0 bases respectively, with 3 bases between them. Germline lookup yields CDR1 SGHVS and CDR2 FQNEAQ. The CDR3 DNA reads as TGTGCCAGCAGCTTCAGCTCCTACGAGCAGTACTTC. This codes for CASSFSSYEQYF. Variable domain in full (rest from reference TRBV7-8 and TRBJ2-7): GAGVSQSPRYKVAKRGQDVALRCDPISGHVSLFWYQQALGQGPEFLTYFQNEAQLDKSGLPSDRFFAERPEGSVSTLKIQRTQQEDSAVYLCASSFSSYEQYFGPGTRLTVT.

The chain recombines TRBV7-9 with TRBJ1-5; no clear D. With 5 bases removed from V and 3 bases from J, the gap between germline ends came to 8 bases. CDR1 is SEHNR and CDR2 is FQNEAQ in the germline V gene (reference sequence). The CDR3 sequence is 13 residues long. The CDR3 DNA follows: TGTGCCAGCAGCCTCGGGGTCAATCAGCCCCAGCATTTT. Its translation is CASSLGVNQPQHF.

The CDR3 bases are TGTGCCAGCAGCCAACCTAGCGGGAGCTTCCTGATACGAAATGAGCAGTTCTTC. This gives the protein CASSQPSGSFLIRNEQFF. The chain joins TRBV11-2 to TRBJ2-1, with 10 bases that match TRBD2. CDR1 is SGHAT and CDR2 is FQNNGV in the germline V gene. The CDR3 sequence is 18 residues long. The J segment lost 7 bases and the V segment lost 5 bases, leaving 17 bases of the junction unmatched.

In this sample, this clone turned up a few times. The gene calls are TRBV6-1 and TRBJ2-7; D may be TRBD1 (7 bases). The CDR3 has 15 amino acids. Trimming took off 6 bases at V and 4 bases at J, with 19 bases between the two ends. CDR1 is MNHNS, CDR2 SASEGT, per germline. The CDR3 coding sequence is TGTGCCAGCAGCCTAGGAGGGACAGACCTTTACGAGCAGTACTTC. It yields the protein CASSLGGTDLYEQYF.

This clone was seen only a few times. The gene calls are TRBV7-2 and TRBJ1-3; 7 bases fit TRBD1. V lost 0 bases and J lost 3; bases outside the gene matches: 5. The CDR3 covers 16 residues. CDR1 is SGHTA, CDR2 FQGNSA, per germline. The CDR3, as DNA: TGTGCCAGCAGCTTAGCAAGGCCAGGGGGTGGAAACACCATATATTTT. Amino acid sequence: CASSLARPGGGNTIYF.

This clone was seen a handful of times. The chain employs TRBV13 and TRBJ1-2, with 9 bases aligning to TRBD1. The J segment lost 5 bases and the V segment lost 8 bases, leaving 9 bases of the junction unmatched. The CDR3 loop spans 14 amino acids. The V gene's germline CDR1 is PRHDT and CDR2 FYEKMQ (reference sequence). CDR3 region: CASAEGQGTYGYTF. The DNA of the CDR3 is TGTGCCAGCGCGGAGGGACAGGGCACTTATGGCTACACCTTC.

This chain connects TRBV19 to TRBJ1-5; D remains ambiguous. Trimming pared 3 bases from V and 7 bases from J, leaving 13 bases between. Germline V gene data show CDR1 as LNHDA and CDR2 as SQIVND (reference sequence). This CDR3 is 14 amino acids long. The CDR3 here is CASSIESTMQPQHF. Here the CDR3 DNA reads TGTGCCAGTAGTATTGAGTCCACGATGCAGCCCCAGCATTTT.

This chain joins TRBV6-6 and TRBJ1-5, with TRBD1 matching over 9 bases. J was trimmed by 5 bases and V by 6 bases; bases with no gene match: 8. Germline values: CDR1 MNHNY, CDR2 SVGAGI (reference sequence). This CDR3 has 15 residues. CDR3 protein: CASRTSGTGHQPQHF. The CDR3 DNA is TGTGCCAGCAGAACTTCCGGGACAGGGCATCAGCCCCAGCATTTT.

The genes are TRBV4-3 and TRBJ2-7, with 11 bases lining up with TRBD2. V shed 4 bases and J 2 bases; nucleotides not matched to a gene: 10. Germline CDR1 reads LGHNA; CDR2 reads YSLEER. The length of the CDR3 is 17 residues. This chain's CDR3 is CASSLGWTSGLPYEQYF. The CDR3 DNA reads as TGCGCCAGCAGCCTCGGATGGACTAGCGGGCTTCCCTACGAGCAGTACTTC.

V is TRBV4-2 and J is TRBJ2-5; 9 bases are shared with TRBD2. Germline V CDR1 and CDR2: LGHNA, YNFKEQ. V gave up 8 bases and J gave up 3 bases; unmatched junction bases: 4. The CDR3 contains 13 residues. The CDR3: CASASGAKETQYF. CDR3 bases: TGTGCCAGCGCTAGCGGGGCCAAAGAGACCCAGTACTTC.

The rearrangement joins TRBV5-4 to TRBJ2-7; 8 bases agree with TRBD2. Losses at the gene ends were 4 bases for V and 6 bases for J; bases not matched to a gene: 9. Germline CDR1 SGHNT, CDR2 YYREEE (reference sequence). The length of the CDR3 is 14 residues. The DNA for the CDR3 is TGTGCCAGCAGCAAAAGCGGGGGATTTTGCGAGCAGTACTTC. Its protein product is CASSKSGGFCEQYF.

The chain carries TRBV21-1 and TRBJ1-6; TRBD1 is taken as the D call from the table, unchecked against the DNA. TRBV21-1 is shown as a pseudogene. The CDR3 extends over 17 amino acids. The CDR3 protein is CASSKGSGTGDYSPLHF. CDR3 DNA sequence: TGTGCCAGCAGCAAAGGTAGTGGGACAGGGGATTATTCACCCCTCCACTTT.

This clone was recorded a few times. The chain recombines TRBV27 with TRBJ2-4; D possibly corresponds to TRBD2 (6 bases). V was cut by 5 bases and J by 8 bases, with 19 bases left in between. From germline, CDR1 is MNHEY and CDR2 SMNVEV (reference sequence). The CDR3 spans 15 residues. As DNA, the CDR3 is TGTGCCAGCAGTCCGGCCCGCACTAGACTAGACATTCAGTACTTC. It encodes CASSPARTRLDIQYF.

J is TRBJ2-5 and V is TRBV6-1; TRBD1 aligns across 7 bases. The trim removed 5 bases at V and 4 bases at J, leaving 10 bases unmatched. CDR1 is MNHNS and CDR2 is SASEGT in the germline V gene. The CDR3 has 15 residues. The CDR3 DNA sequence: TGTGCCAGCAGTAAAGACACAGGGGCCAGAGAGACCCAGTACTTC. Translating gives CASSKDTGARETQYF.

The chain is built from TRBV2 and TRBJ2-7; weak D call: TRBD1 (7 bases). The CDR3 runs 15 residues. V was shortened by 6 bases and J by 7 bases, with 22 bases between the two germline ends. From germline, CDR1 is SNHLY and CDR2 FYNNEI. The CDR3 DNA sequence: TGTGCCAGCAGGGTTGACAGGGCTGTCGCGGGAGAGCAGTACTTC. It specifies CASRVDRAVAGEQYF.

The chain recombines TRBV29-1 with TRBJ2-2; D might be TRBD2 (6 bases). The CDR3 runs 14 residues. CDR1 SQVTM and CDR2 ANQGSEA come from the germline V gene. V gave up 3 bases and J gave up 0 bases, with 8 bases separating them. CDR3 coding DNA: TGCAGCGTTGACGGGGGTCCGAACACCGGGGAGCTGTTTTTT. Translating it yields CSVDGGPNTGELFF.

This clone appeared a few times. The chain couples TRBV7-2 to TRBJ2-5; 9 positions agree with TRBD1. CDR1 is SGHTA and CDR2 is FQGNSA in the germline V gene. V shed 5 bases, J shed 4 bases, and the junction held 8 bases outside the gene matches. The CDR3 covers 15 residues. CDR3 in DNA: TGTGCCAGCAGCGTAAGGGACAGGGCATCAGAGACCCAGTACTTC. Amino acids: CASSVRDRASETQYF. The full variable domain, in which reference TRBV7-2 and TRBJ2-5 provide the parts outside the CDR3, is GAGVSQSPSNKVTEKGKDVELRCDPISGHTALYWYRQSLGQGLEFLIYFQGNSAPDKSGLPSDRFSAERTGGSVSTLTIQRTQQEDSAVYLCASSVRDRASETQYFGPGTRLLVL.

In this sample, this clone turned up a few times. The chain is built from TRBV4-3 and TRBJ1-6, with a weak D call TRBD1 (6 bases). With 0 bases removed from V and 6 bases from J, the gap between germline ends came to 6 bases. CDR1 and CDR2 from the germline V gene are LGHNA and YSLEER. The CDR3 runs to 14 residues. The CDR3: CASSQDRGNSPLHF. The CDR3 DNA sequence: TGCGCCAGCAGCCAAGACAGGGGTAATTCACCCCTCCACTTT.